The T cell receptor beta chain described here comes from a study of blood T cell repertoires in COVID-19. Participants classified as exposed had met a COVID-19 case within 2 weeks before study entry. Profiled with immunoSEQ multiplex PCR; TCRdb holds only in-frame clones, not every one. In the table there are approximately 220,000 clones, about 80% of which are singletons. This clone showed up just once. CDR1 is LGHDT, CDR2 YNNKEL, per germline (reference sequence). CDR3 length equals 16 residues. Trimming left V 3 bases short and J 0 bases short, with 9 bases between. The sequenced material came from PBMCs or T cells enriched from blood (not recorded which). The chain has TRBV3-1 (or the pseudogene TRBV3-2) and TRBJ2-6; perhaps TRBD2 as D (5 bases). This receptor was obtained from a woman in her 50s who had been exposed to COVID-19. DNA of the CDR3: TGTGCCAGCAGCCAGAGGAGGCGCTCTGGGGCCAACGTCCTGACTTTC. Protein: CASSQRRRSGANVLTF.